These 21 T cell receptor beta chains came from one sample sequenced in a study of T cell responses to AZD1222 COVID-19 vaccine. The method was immunoSEQ multiplex PCR; TCRdb's version includes in-frame clones alone and lacks a portion of them. The repertoire has over 110,000 clones, more than 85% of them found once; the top ten carry roughly 3.1%. This sample comprised peripheral blood, obtained on day 0 of AZD1222 vaccination. The source is an adult in good health.

The chain carries TRBV10-2 and TRBJ2-2; 8 bases are a match to TRBD2. CDR3 length: 13 residues. The germline V gene has CDR1 WSHSY and CDR2 SAAADI. With 7 bases clipped from V and 9 bases from J, the junction kept 7 bases outside the gene matches. The CDR3 DNA reads TGCGCCAGCACTTCAGCGGGAGATAGGGAGCTGTTTTTT. It is translated as CASTSAGDRELFF.

The table lists this clone with a count of one. The V call is TRBV5-1, the J call TRBJ1-1; TRBD1 agrees at 7 bases. With 3 bases clipped from V and 5 bases from J, the junction kept 7 bases outside the gene matches. Germline CDR1 is SGHRS and CDR2 is YFSETQ. This CDR3 is built from 14 residues. Here the CDR3 reads CASSWTTGSTEAFF. CDR3 bases: TGCGCCAGCAGCTGGACGACAGGGTCGACTGAAGCTTTCTTT.

The chain is built from TRBV10-3 and TRBJ1-4; D gene unclear. Germline CDR1 ENHRY, CDR2 SYGVKD. The CDR3 is 12 amino acids. V lost 11 bases and J lost 12, with 19 bases in between. In DNA, the CDR3 is TGTGCCTCCGGTTCGACTGCCGGGGAACTGTTTTTT. Translating gives CASGSTAGELFF.

V usage is TRBV30 and J usage is TRBJ1-1, with no clear D. The germline V and J ends were trimmed by 5 bases and 1 base, with 11 bases remaining between them. Germline loops: CDR1 GTSNPN, CDR2 SVGIG (reference sequence). This CDR3 has 13 amino acids. The CDR3 coding sequence is TGTGCCTGGGACTTAGGGAGGAACACTGAAGCTTTCTTT. Protein: CAWDLGRNTEAFF.

This clone was seen a few times. This sequence joins TRBV6-5 and TRBJ2-7, with D possibly TRBD1 on 6 matching bases. The CDR3 sequence is 13 residues long. Trimming took 8 bases from V and 5 from J, leaving 16 bases between them. The germline CDR1 and CDR2 sequences are MNHEY and SVGAGI. The CDR3 bases are TGTGCCAGCGGAACCAACAGGGACCACGAGCAGTACTTC. Translation: CASGTNRDHEQYF.

V is TRBV2 and J is TRBJ1-4; 7 nucleotides match TRBD1. Germline V gene data show CDR1 as SNHLY and CDR2 as FYNNEI. The CDR3 totals 14 residues. After removal of 4 bases from V and 6 bases from J, the junction contained 5 bases not matched to a gene. This chain's CDR3 is CASSVSGGDEKLFF. In DNA form, the CDR3 reads TGTGCCAGCAGTGTGTCAGGGGGTGATGAAAAACTGTTTTTT.

This sequence joins TRBV11-2 and TRBJ1-1, with unresolved D. The V gene's germline CDR1 is SGHAT and CDR2 FQNNGV. Between the trimmed V and J ends, which lost 5 bases and 0 bases, there was a span of 7 bases. CDR3 length: 13 amino acids. CDR3 DNA: TGTGCCAGCAGCCGACGTATGAACACTGAAGCTTTCTTT. Amino acids: CASSRRMNTEAFF.

In its sample, this clone was seen a few times. V is TRBV19 and J is TRBJ1-1, with D uncertain. V dropped 3 bases and J dropped 0 bases, with 5 bases sitting between them. There are 13 residues in the CDR3. In germline, CDR1 is LNHDA, CDR2 SQIVND (reference sequence). CDR3 loop: CASSMSLNTEAFF. CDR3 in DNA: TGTGCCAGTAGTATGTCTCTGAACACTGAAGCTTTCTTT.

The V gene is TRBV7-9, the J gene TRBJ2-5; 7 bases align to TRBD1. The trim removed 1 base at V and 5 bases at J, leaving 13 bases unmatched. CDR1 is SEHNR and CDR2 is FQNEAQ in the germline V gene (reference sequence). This CDR3 has 17 residues. For the CDR3, the DNA is TGTGCCAGCAGCTTAGTAACTGGGACAGTTTCATGGGAGACCCAGTACTTC. As protein: CASSLVTGTVSWETQYF.

The gene calls are TRBV12-5 and TRBJ1-4; 8 bases are a match to TRBD1. The V gene end was trimmed by 3 bases and the J gene end by 6 bases; junction bases not matched to a gene: 9. CDR1 LGHNT and CDR2 FRNRAP come from the germline V gene. The CDR3 is 16 residues long. The CDR3 sequence is CASGFFNRGADEKLFF. Here the CDR3 DNA reads TGTGCTAGTGGTTTCTTCAACAGGGGGGCGGATGAAAAACTGTTTTTT.

Turning to this clone: Other DNA sequences in the sample encode the same CDR3. V gene TRBV27 combines with J gene TRBJ1-6; no definite D call. Germline CDR1 reads MNHEY; CDR2 reads SMNVEV (reference sequence). V gave up 6 bases and J gave up 7 bases, with 7 bases separating them. This CDR3 is built from 12 residues. The CDR3 reads CASSPINSPLHF. The CDR3 coding sequence is TGTGCCAGCAGCCCGATCAATTCACCCCTCCACTTT.

The CDR3 nucleotides read TGTGCCAGCACCCTTAGGGGTGAAGCTTTCTTT. This encodes CASTLRGEAFF. The V and J genes are TRBV28 and TRBJ1-1, with D maybe TRBD1 (5 bases). Trimming cost V 7 bases and J 7 bases, with 10 bases left between them. The CDR3 covers 11 residues. Germline CDR1 reads MDHEN; CDR2 reads SYDVKM.

CDR3 amino acids: CASGYTEAFF. The CDR3 DNA reads as TGTGCCAGTGGATACACTGAAGCTTTCTTT. The chain links TRBV19 to TRBJ1-1; no clear D. The V and J ends lost 8 bases and 3 bases respectively, with 4 bases between them. The CDR3 is made up of 10 amino acids. Per germline, CDR1 LNHDA and CDR2 SQIVND (reference sequence).

The chain couples TRBV24-1 to TRBJ2-2, with D tentatively TRBD2 (6 bases). This CDR3 is 16 amino acids long. The germline V gene encodes CDR1 KGHDR and CDR2 SFDVKD. Trimming left V 4 bases short and J 0 bases short, with 11 bases between. The CDR3 DNA is TGTGCCACCAGTGACCGTAGCGGAACGAACACCGGGGAGCTGTTTTTT. As protein: CATSDRSGTNTGELFF.

The gene calls are TRBV19 and TRBJ2-2; D might be TRBD1 or TRBD2, each matching 5 bases. This CDR3 contains 16 residues. V dropped 1 base and J dropped 1 base, with 10 bases sitting between them. Germline values: CDR1 LNHDA, CDR2 SQIVND (reference sequence). Written as DNA, the CDR3 is TGTGCCAGTAGTATAGGAAGGGACCTGAACACCGGGGAGCTGTTTTTT. Translated, it gives CASSIGRDLNTGELFF.

This clone was found a few times. V gene TRBV4-3 combines with J gene TRBJ1-2; D remains unclear. The V gene lost 5 bases and the J gene lost 0 bases, with 13 bases spanning the gap. The CDR3 spans 15 residues. Germline CDR1 is LGHNA and CDR2 is YSLEER. CDR3 sequence: CASSSGHPTNYGYTF. The CDR3 DNA is TGCGCCAGCAGCTCCGGTCATCCTACTAACTATGGCTACACCTTC.

This clone came up once. The chain recombines TRBV28 with TRBJ1-2; D is uncertain. Germline V CDR1 and CDR2: MDHEN, SYDVKM. The germline V and J ends were trimmed by 8 bases and 3 bases, with 7 bases remaining between them. CDR3 length: 11 amino acids. The CDR3 DNA reads as TGTGCCAGCGCTACGGACTATGGCTACACCTTC. This encodes CASATDYGYTF.

V and J are TRBV5-1 and TRBJ2-3; D is perhaps TRBD2 (5 bases). V shed 0 bases and J shed 7 bases, with 12 bases lying between them. Germline V gene lookup returns CDR1 SGHRS and CDR2 YFSETQ. This CDR3 comprises 14 residues. DNA for the CDR3: TGCGCCAGCAGCTTGGGAGGAGGCACCTATACGCAGTATTTT. This translates into CASSLGGGTYTQYF.

This clone is categorized as medium-sized. The chain is built from TRBV4-2 and TRBJ2-2, with unresolved D. V was clipped by 1 base and J by 6 bases, with 9 bases between them. Looked up from germline, CDR1 is LGHNA and CDR2 is YNFKEQ. The CDR3 totals 14 residues. The CDR3 is CASSQGESPGELFF. The CDR3 bases are TGTGCCAGCAGCCAAGGAGAGTCCCCCGGGGAGCTGTTTTTT.

The chain recombines TRBV10-1 with TRBJ2-5, with 7 bases identical to TRBD2. Germline CDR1 WNHNN, CDR2 SYGVQD (reference sequence). This CDR3 spans 14 amino acids. Losses at the gene ends were 11 bases for V and 1 base for J; bases not matched to a gene: 10. DNA of the CDR3: TGCGCCCAGCCCAGCGGGGCCTTCCAAGAGACCCAGTACTTC. It yields the protein CAQPSGAFQETQYF.

The V gene is TRBV27, the J gene TRBJ2-7, with 9 nucleotides matching TRBD1. Per germline, CDR1 MNHEY and CDR2 SMNVEV (reference sequence). The ends lost 5 bases at V and 5 bases at J; junction bases unmatched: 7. There are 14 residues in the CDR3. CDR3 DNA sequence: TGTGCCAGCAGTGTCCCGGGACAGGGTAACGAGCAGTACTTC. This translates into CASSVPGQGNEQYF.